This T cell receptor beta chain is drawn from a study of OX40 agonist ivuxolimab in advanced cancers. CDR3 size: 14 residues. Germline assignment: CDR1 SQVTM and CDR2 ANQGSEA. V dropped 5 bases and J dropped 2 bases, with 10 bases sitting between them. Produced via immunoSEQ multiplex PCR; TCRdb's table is partial and in-frame only. The sample carries over 65,000 clones, 90% to 95% recorded once. The clonotype was recovered from an adult with an advanced solid tumor such as melanoma, head and neck, liver or kidney cancer. Sequencing was performed on CD4+ or CD8+ T cells sorted from blood, taken in a trial of the OX40 agonist ivuxolimab. V gene TRBV29-1 combines with J gene TRBJ2-6; D is uncertain. This chain's CDR3 is CSVHDGAGANVLTF. The DNA of the CDR3 is TGCAGCGTTCACGACGGAGCTGGGGCCAACGTCCTGACTTTC.